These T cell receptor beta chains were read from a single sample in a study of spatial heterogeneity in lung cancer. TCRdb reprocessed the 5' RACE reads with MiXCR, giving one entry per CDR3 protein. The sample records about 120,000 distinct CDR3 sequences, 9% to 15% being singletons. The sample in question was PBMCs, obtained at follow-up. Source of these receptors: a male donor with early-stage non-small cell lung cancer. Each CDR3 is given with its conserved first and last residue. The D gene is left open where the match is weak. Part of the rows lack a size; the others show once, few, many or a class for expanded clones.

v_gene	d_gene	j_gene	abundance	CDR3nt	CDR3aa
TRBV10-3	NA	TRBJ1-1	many	TGTGCCATCAGTAACACCCGGGAGGGGGCTGAAGCTTTCTTT	CAISNTREGAEAFF
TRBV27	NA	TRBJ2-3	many	TGTGCCAGCAATCCGTCTCCTAGCACAGATACGCAGTATTTT	CASNPSPSTDTQYF
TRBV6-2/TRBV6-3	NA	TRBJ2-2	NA	TGTGCCAGCAGTTTCTCAAACACCGGGGAGCTGTTTTTT	CASSFSNTGELFF
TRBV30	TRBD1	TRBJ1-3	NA	TGTGCCTGGAGTCGGGGCAGGGGGCCTGGAAACACCATATATTTT	CAWSRGRGPGNTIYF
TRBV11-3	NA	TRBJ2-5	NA	TGTGCCAGCAGCCTACAGGGAGGAGAGACCCAGTACTTC	CASSLQGGETQYF
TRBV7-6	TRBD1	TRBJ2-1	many	TGTGCCAGCAGCCCATACGAGGACAGGGCGTTGAATGAGCAGTTCTTC	CASSPYEDRALNEQFF
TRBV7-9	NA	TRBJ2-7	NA	TGTGCCAGCAGCCCGATAGACTACGAGCAGTACTTC	CASSPIDYEQYF
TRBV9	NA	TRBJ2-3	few	TGTGCCAGCAGCGTAACCAGCGGGGATACGCAGTATTTT	CASSVTSGDTQYF
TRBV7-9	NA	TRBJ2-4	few	TGTGCCAGCAGCTTGGGGAGCCCTGGCAACATTCAGTACTTC	CASSLGSPGNIQYF
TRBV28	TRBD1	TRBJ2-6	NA	TGTGCCAGCAGTTTAGGGACAGGGACATCTGGGGCCAACGTCCTGACTTTC	CASSLGTGTSGANVLTF